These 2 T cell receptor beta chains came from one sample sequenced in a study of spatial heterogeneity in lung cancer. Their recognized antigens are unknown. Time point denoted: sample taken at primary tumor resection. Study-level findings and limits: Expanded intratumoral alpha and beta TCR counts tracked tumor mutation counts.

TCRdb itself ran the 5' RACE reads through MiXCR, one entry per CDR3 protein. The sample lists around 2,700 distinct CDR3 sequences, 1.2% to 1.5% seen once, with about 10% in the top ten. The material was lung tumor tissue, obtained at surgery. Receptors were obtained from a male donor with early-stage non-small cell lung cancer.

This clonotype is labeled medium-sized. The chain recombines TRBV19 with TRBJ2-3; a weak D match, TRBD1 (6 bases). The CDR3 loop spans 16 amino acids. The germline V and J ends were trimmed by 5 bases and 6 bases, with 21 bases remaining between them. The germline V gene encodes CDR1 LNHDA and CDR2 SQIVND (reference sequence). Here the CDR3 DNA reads TGTGCCAGTAGTGTTAGGGGGAACAACTTTCTGGATACGCAGTATTTT. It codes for CASSVRGNNFLDTQYF.

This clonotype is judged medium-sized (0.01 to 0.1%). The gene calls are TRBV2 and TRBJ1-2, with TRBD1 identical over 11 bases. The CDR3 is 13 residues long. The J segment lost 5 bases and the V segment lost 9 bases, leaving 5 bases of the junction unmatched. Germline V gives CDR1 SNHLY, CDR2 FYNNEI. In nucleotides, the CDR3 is TGTGCCAGTTGGACAGGGGGCGTTTATGGCTACACCTTC. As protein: CASWTGGVYGYTF.